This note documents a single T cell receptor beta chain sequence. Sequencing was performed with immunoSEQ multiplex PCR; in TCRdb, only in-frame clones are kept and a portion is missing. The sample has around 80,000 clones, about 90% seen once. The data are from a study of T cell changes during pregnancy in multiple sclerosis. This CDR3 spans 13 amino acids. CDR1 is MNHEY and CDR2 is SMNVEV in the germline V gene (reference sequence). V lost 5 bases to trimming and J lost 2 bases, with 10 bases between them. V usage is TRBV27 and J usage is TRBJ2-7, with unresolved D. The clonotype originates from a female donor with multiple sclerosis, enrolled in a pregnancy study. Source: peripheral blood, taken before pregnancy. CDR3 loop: CASSPRVPYEQYF. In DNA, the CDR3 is TGTGCCAGCAGTCCCCGGGTCCCCTACGAGCAGTACTTC.